This TCR beta chain was identified during a study of blood T cell repertoires in COVID-19. Study at large: The samples span acute and convalescent COVID-19 from the United States, Italy and Spain.

Using immunoSEQ multiplex PCR, the repertoire was profiled, and TCRdb retains in-frame clones only, with some absent. The sample shows some 270,000 clones, 85% to 90% of them seen only once. The specimen sequenced was peripheral blood. This receptor was taken from a woman aged 55-69 years with COVID-19, enrolled during active disease.

CDR3 DNA sequence: TGTGCCAGCAGTTCTCCTATTCGACAGGGGGCGGTCACTGAAGCTTTCTTT. As protein: CASSSPIRQGAVTEAFF. The chain has TRBV27 and TRBJ1-1, with 10 bases aligning to TRBD1. Germline V gene data show CDR1 as MNHEY and CDR2 as SMNVEV (reference sequence). The CDR3 has 17 amino acids. Germline trimming cut 4 bases from V and 4 bases from J; bases unmatched to any gene: 12.